This T cell receptor beta chain comes out of a study of blood T cell repertoires in COVID-19. Study summary: Specimens from acute and convalescent COVID-19 originated in the United States, Italy and Spain.

CDR1 and CDR2 (germline): MGHRA, YSYEKL. V shed 4 bases and J 1 base; nucleotides not matched to a gene: 2. This CDR3 spans 15 amino acids. Study processing details: Reference gene primer amplification gave estimated nucleated cell counts. Profiled with immunoSEQ multiplex PCR; TCRdb holds only in-frame clones, not every one. That table supplies the V and J calls and clone size; D and trimming were determined from the DNA. The sample yields about 100,000 clones, roughly 90% seen once. This chain joins TRBV4-1 and TRBJ2-3; 10 bases are a match to TRBD1. The TCR comes from a man of 80 years or more with acute or convalescent COVID-19. Sequences were obtained from peripheral blood. CDR3 bases: TGCGCCAGCAGCCGCGGGACAGGGGGCACAGATACGCAGTATTTT. It codes for CASSRGTGGTDTQYF.